The clone carrying this T cell receptor (beta chain) appeared a few times. Trimming took 6 bases from V and 7 from J; bases not matched to a gene: 12. This CDR3 spans 15 amino acids. CDR1 is SGHTA, CDR2 FQGNSA, per germline. The data stem from a study of quantifying T cell responses using KT2 cells. Across the study: RNA was reverse transcribed with TCR alpha and beta constant-region primers. The T4 ligation step was estimated to exceed 8.5% efficiency under optimum conditions.

A single-stranded UMI oligo with SP2 sequence was ligated to cDNA 3' ends. An equimolar mix of RC1.1 and RC1.2 primed the beta chain across TRBC1 and TRBC2. MiXCR, run by TCRdb on the UMI-ligation and nested PCR reads, gives a single entry per CDR3 protein. The sample carries around 50,000 distinct CDR3 sequences, approximately 10% recorded once. Fixed numbers of PBMC received varying amounts of KT2 cells. V usage is TRBV7-2 and J usage is TRBJ1-5; 7 positions match TRBD1. What was sequenced was PBMCs spiked with cells of the T cell clone KT2. This TCR was recovered from a human donor. The CDR3 bases are TGTGCCAGCAGTCCTCGAGGGGGCGCATCCCAGCCCCAGCATTTT. Translation: CASSPRGGASQPQHF.